This entry features one TCR beta chain sequence. This entry is derived from a study of cytomegalovirus exposure and HLA in healthy donors. Here immunoSEQ multiplex PCR was the method, and the copy in TCRdb shows in-frame clones only, minus some. The repertoire holds roughly 150,000 clones, with roughly 80% as singletons. The sequencing sample was made of PBMCs. This receptor was taken from a man in his thirties or forties in good health and CMV-seropositive.

The CDR3 DNA follows: TGTGCCAGCAGCGGTACCGACAGGGGACAAGAGACCCAGTACTTC. Amino acid sequence: CASSGTDRGQETQYF. The chain is built from TRBV11-2 and TRBJ2-5; 8 bases are shared with TRBD1. CDR3 size: 15 residues. Germline V gene sequence: CDR1 SGHAT, CDR2 FQNNGV. With 5 bases clipped from V and 2 bases from J, the junction kept 7 bases outside the gene matches.